This T cell receptor (beta chain) was recorded in a study of blood T cell repertoires in COVID-19. Per the study methods: It was from reference gene primer amplification that nucleated cell counts were estimated. Produced via immunoSEQ multiplex PCR; TCRdb's table is partial and in-frame only. V and J calls and clone size are as listed in that table; D and trimming were resolved from the DNA. Among 100,000 to 120,000 clones, 81% were seen once, and the ten largest hold less than 45%. The germline CDR1 and CDR2 sequences are MNHEY and SMNVEV (reference sequence). CDR3 length equals 15 residues. The V and J ends lost 4 bases and 5 bases, in that order; junction bases with no gene match: 7.

The sequencing sample was made of peripheral blood. This chain uses TRBV27 with TRBJ2-7; 11 bases match TRBD2. The TCR originated in a man at least 80 years old with acute or convalescent COVID-19. Written as DNA, the CDR3 is TGTGCCAGCAGTTATAGACTAGCGGGACAGAACGAGCAGTACTTC. It codes for CASSYRLAGQNEQYF.